The 18 T cell receptor beta chains presented below share a single source sample, sequenced in a study of T cell responses to AZD1222 COVID-19 vaccine. Some clones are missing from TCRdb's copy, which holds only in-frame ones; the method was immunoSEQ multiplex PCR. The data show some 120,000 clones, roughly 84% seen once. Specimen: peripheral blood, collected on day 0 of AZD1222 vaccination. These receptors were taken from an adult in good health.

V gene TRBV29-1 combines with J gene TRBJ1-5, with D possibly matching TRBD1 (6 bases). The CDR3 covers 13 residues. Germline-derived CDR1 and CDR2 are SQVTM and ANQGSEA. V was shortened by 4 bases and J by 7 bases, with 14 bases between the two germline ends. The DNA for the CDR3 is TGCAGCGTTGTAGGGGGGCCGGGACAGCCCCAGCATTTT. Translating it yields CSVVGGPGQPQHF.

The chain has TRBV15 and TRBJ2-7; D may match TRBD1 or TRBD2 (5 bases each). CDR3 length equals 16 residues. Germline loops: CDR1 LNHNV, CDR2 YYDKDF (reference sequence). V was shortened by 3 bases and J by 0 bases, with 15 bases between the two germline ends. CDR3 protein: CATSSLRDGHSYEQYF. In DNA, the CDR3 is TGTGCCACCAGCAGCCTCCGGGACGGACACTCCTACGAGCAGTACTTC.

The chain joins TRBV30 to TRBJ2-7, with 12 positions matching TRBD2. Trimming removed 1 base from V and 0 bases from J; junction bases left unmatched: 7. Germline V lookup: CDR1 GTSNPN, CDR2 SVGIG (reference sequence). This CDR3 comprises 17 residues. The CDR3 here is CAWSGVSSGGASYEQYF. CDR3 bases: TGTGCCTGGAGTGGGGTATCTAGCGGGGGGGCCTCCTACGAGCAGTACTTC.

The chain carries TRBV3-1 (or the pseudogene TRBV3-2) and TRBJ2-3, with TRBD2 matching over 9 bases. Germline CDR1 and CDR2: LGHDT and YNNKEL (reference sequence). This CDR3 has 16 residues. Unmatched junction bases numbered 7, after V lost 0 bases and J lost 6 bases. CDR3 nucleotide sequence: TGTGCCAGCAGCCAAGATCCAGCGGGGGGAACGGATACGCAGTATTTT. Translating it yields CASSQDPAGGTDTQYF.

In this sample, this clone turned up a few times. The gene calls are TRBV7-9 and TRBJ1-4; D ambiguous. Germline V gene data show CDR1 as SEHNR and CDR2 as FQNEAQ (reference sequence). The CDR3 is 13 amino acids. The germline V and J ends were trimmed by 7 bases and 1 base, with 7 bases remaining between them. The CDR3 spells CASTSGTNEKLFF. CDR3 DNA: TGTGCCAGCACATCGGGAACTAATGAAAAACTGTTTTTT.

The chain links TRBV27 to TRBJ1-5; D gene ambiguous. V lost 2 bases, J lost 2 bases, and 10 bases lay in between. Looked up from germline, CDR1 is MNHEY and CDR2 is SMNVEV (reference sequence). The CDR3 length is 15 residues. The CDR3 is CASSLARVGNQPQHF. In DNA form, the CDR3 reads TGTGCCAGCAGTTTAGCGCGAGTTGGCAATCAGCCCCAGCATTTT.

This chain joins TRBV16 and TRBJ1-4; D is undetermined. The ends were cut back, 1 base at V and 7 bases at J, with 4 bases in the middle. The germline V gene has CDR1 KGHSY and CDR2 FQNENV. The length of the CDR3 is 12 residues. CDR3 sequence reads: CASSQFSEKLFF. In DNA form, the CDR3 reads TGTGCCAGCAGCCAATTTAGTGAAAAACTGTTTTTT.

The chain is built from TRBV7-9 and TRBJ1-2; 8 bases map to TRBD1. This CDR3 spans 16 amino acids. V lost 0 bases to trimming and J lost 11 bases; unmatched junction nucleotides: 14. Germline V gene lookup returns CDR1 SEHNR and CDR2 FQNEAQ (reference sequence). Here the CDR3 reads CASSLALRQGAFGYTF. The CDR3 bases are TGTGCCAGCAGCTTAGCCCTCCGCCAGGGGGCCTTCGGATACACCTTC.

Details on this clone: A clone one base away is much larger, so this may be a read error. The sample carries other DNA sequences with the same CDR3. The chain combines TRBV7-9 with TRBJ2-7, with a weak D call TRBD1 (5 bases). CDR1 is SEHNR and CDR2 is FQNEAQ in the germline V gene (reference sequence). V was shortened by 3 bases and J by 5 bases, with 8 bases between the two germline ends. The CDR3 is 12 residues long. The DNA for the CDR3 is TGTGCCAGCAGCTTGGGCAGGGACGAGCAGTACTTC. Its protein product is CASSLGRDEQYF.

The rearrangement uses TRBV4-1 and TRBJ2-7; TRBD1 might be the D (5 bases). V was pared by 4 bases and J by 4 bases, with 11 bases between. Per the germline V gene, CDR1 is MGHRA and CDR2 is YSYEKL. The CDR3 runs 13 residues. CDR3 coding DNA: TGCGCCAGCAGCCTCCAGTCAGGGTACGAGCAGTACTTC. Protein product: CASSLQSGYEQYF.

This clone came up once. The V and J genes are TRBV12-3 or TRBV12-4 and TRBJ1-1; D is possibly TRBD1 (5 bases). The CDR3 is 12 amino acids. V was trimmed by 8 bases and J by 3 bases, leaving 10 bases between them. CDR3 coding DNA: TGTGCCAGCGGTAGACAGTACACTGAAGCTTTCTTT. Translated, it gives CASGRQYTEAFF.

The rearrangement links TRBV11-3 to TRBJ1-4, with 9 bases lining up with TRBD1. Germline CDR1 SGHNT, CDR2 YENEEA. CDR3 length equals 17 residues. Trimming removed 4 bases from V and 8 bases from J; junction bases left unmatched: 14. The CDR3 DNA is TGTGCCAGCAGCTCAAGGAGGCGGGACAGGGTTGGGGAAAAACTGTTTTTT. Its translation: CASSSRRRDRVGEKLFF.

V gene TRBV19 combines with J gene TRBJ2-7, with TRBD2 matching 7 bases. The CDR3 consists of 16 residues. Germline assignment: CDR1 LNHDA and CDR2 SQIVND (reference sequence). Trimming removed 5 bases from V and 2 bases from J; junction bases left unmatched: 12. DNA for the CDR3: TGTGCCAGTAGTCCCGGTGTCGGGGGGACGACCTACGAGCAGTACTTC. It encodes CASSPGVGGTTYEQYF. Using reference TRBV19 and TRBJ2-7 for the parts outside the CDR3, the full variable domain is DGGITQSPKYLFRKEGQNVTLSCEQNLNHDAMYWYRQDPGQGLRLIYYSQIVNDFQKGDIAEGYSVSREKKESFPLTVTSAQKNPTAFYLCASSPGVGGTTYEQYFGPGTRLTVT.

This clone was picked up a small number of times. The chain employs TRBV6-5 and TRBJ1-2, with 8 bases matching TRBD1. Trimming removed 2 bases from V and 4 bases from J; junction bases left unmatched: 6. This CDR3 contains 15 residues. The V gene's germline CDR1 is MNHEY and CDR2 SVGAGI. CDR3 bases: TGTGCCAGCAGTTACCAGACAGGGGAAGTCTATGGCTACACCTTC. Translated, it gives CASSYQTGEVYGYTF.

The rearrangement joins TRBV11-2 to TRBJ2-5, with D tentatively TRBD1 (5 bases). Germline values: CDR1 SGHAT, CDR2 FQNNGV. V gave up 3 bases and J gave up 3 bases, with 14 bases separating them. The CDR3 is 15 amino acids. CDR3 loop: CASSFTFRVEETQYF. In DNA, the CDR3 is TGTGCCAGCAGCTTCACGTTCAGGGTGGAAGAGACCCAGTACTTC.

The chain employs TRBV7-2 and TRBJ2-7; possibly TRBD2 for D (5 bases). V lost 5 bases and J lost 6, with 17 bases in between. The CDR3 covers 14 residues. Germline CDR1 is SGHTA and CDR2 is FQGNSA. CDR3 sequence reads: CASSKDRPSTEQYF. DNA of the CDR3: TGTGCCAGCAGCAAAGATCGGCCTAGCACCGAGCAGTACTTC. Full variable domain (outside the CDR3, taken from reference TRBV7-2 and TRBJ2-7): GAGVSQSPSNKVTEKGKDVELRCDPISGHTALYWYRQSLGQGLEFLIYFQGNSAPDKSGLPSDRFSAERTGGSVSTLTIQRTQQEDSAVYLCASSKDRPSTEQYFGPGTRLTVT.

This clone appeared a single time. The chain uses TRBV29-1 and TRBJ1-4; D is unclear. Germline-derived CDR1 and CDR2 are SQVTM and ANQGSEA. CDR3 length: 14 amino acids. Deletions cut 4 bases from V and 8 bases from J, with 17 bases between. This CDR3 is CSVVDLGVEEKLFF. In DNA form, the CDR3 reads TGCAGCGTTGTAGACCTCGGGGTGGAAGAAAAACTGTTTTTT.

Only one count was recorded for this clone. The gene calls are TRBV5-1 and TRBJ1-4, with D possibly TRBD1 on 5 matching bases. Trimming took 7 bases from V and 2 from J, leaving 9 bases between them. CDR1 is SGHRS and CDR2 is YFSETQ in the germline V gene. The CDR3 is 13 residues long. CDR3 residues: CASATATNEKLFF. The DNA for the CDR3 is TGCGCCAGCGCGACAGCTACTAATGAAAAACTGTTTTTT. Filled out from reference TRBV5-1 and TRBJ1-4, the complete variable domain reads KAGVTQTPRYLIKTRGQQVTLSCSPISGHRSVSWYQQTPGQGLQFLFEYFSETQRNKGNFPGRFSGRQFSNSRSEMNVSTLELGDSALYLCASATATNEKLFFGSGTQLSVL.